The clone carrying this TCR beta chain was counted at least ten times. What it recognizes is unknown. These data belong to a study of regulatory T cells in long-lasting Graves disease. Trimming stripped 3 bases from V and 2 bases from J, with 11 bases between. The CDR3 runs 14 residues. The study's findings and limits: Accuracy was possibly reduced by small sample size.

Researchers made TCR beta libraries by using iRepertoire HTBI primers and running Arm-PCR on CDR3 regions. Using its own MiXCR run on the multiplex PCR reads, TCRdb lists one record per CDR3 protein. Here the sample spans 500,000 or so distinct CDR3 sequences, about a sixth being singletons. As to time point: newly diagnosed GD, antithyroid drugs for less than 3 months. PBMC-derived RNA was used for the TCR library. These data were also reused for a study on T cells in Graves' hyperthyroidism and ophthalmopathy.

The J gene is TRBJ2-7, the V gene TRBV12-3 or TRBV12-4; D gene ambiguous. The clonotype originates from a man in his forties or fifties with Graves disease. The sequenced sample was peripheral blood mononuclear cells (PBMCs), obtained at new diagnosis, from a patient treated with antithyroid drugs. The chain's CDR3 is CASSLAGPTYEQYF. DNA for the CDR3: TGTGCCAGCAGTTTGGCAGGACCAACCTACGAGCAGTACTTC.